A selection of T cell receptor beta chains follows, all from one sample in a study of blood T cell repertoires in COVID-19. Assay: immunoSEQ multiplex PCR; the TCRdb copy retains only in-frame clones and omits some. The sample consists of over 75,000 clones, around four fifths of them appearing once. What was sequenced was peripheral blood. These receptor sequences come from a human donor in a cohort sampled during active COVID-19. CDR3s include the opening cysteine and the closing phenylalanine or tryptophan. The D gene is left open where the match is weak. Expanded clones get a size class; other rows say once, few or many, or leave the size out.

CDR3aa: CASSATGGDQPQHF
CDR3nt: TGTGCCAGCAGCGCCACAGGGGGGGACCAGCCCCAGCATTTT
j_gene: TRBJ1-5
abundance: -
d_gene: TRBD1
v_gene: TRBV2

CDR3aa: CASSRTSGGAYEQYF
CDR3nt: TGTGCCAGCAGTCGCACTAGCGGGGGGGCCTACGAGCAGTACTTC
j_gene: TRBJ2-7
abundance: -
d_gene: TRBD2
v_gene: TRBV7-3

CDR3aa: CASNSGPGNEQFF
CDR3nt: TGTGCCAGCAATAGCGGGCCCGGCAATGAGCAGTTCTTC
j_gene: TRBJ2-1
abundance: -
d_gene: TRBD2
v_gene: TRBV7-2

CDR3aa: CASSPTANTGELFF
CDR3nt: TGCGCCAGCAGCCCGACAGCCAACACCGGGGAGCTGTTTTTT
j_gene: TRBJ2-2
abundance: -
d_gene: -
v_gene: TRBV4-1

CDR3aa: CASSPNAPGIASNQPQHF
CDR3nt: TGTGCCAGCAGCCCCAACGCACCAGGGATTGCTAGCAATCAGCCCCAGCATTTT
j_gene: TRBJ1-5
abundance: -
d_gene: -
v_gene: TRBV5-5

CDR3aa: CASSPDRAYEQYF
CDR3nt: TGTGCCAGCAGCCCCGACAGGGCCTACGAGCAGTACTTC
j_gene: TRBJ2-7
abundance: -
d_gene: TRBD1
v_gene: TRBV5-4

CDR3aa: CASSLFGQTYGYTF
CDR3nt: TGTGCCAGCAGTTTATTCGGACAGACTTATGGCTACACCTTC
j_gene: TRBJ1-2
abundance: -
d_gene: -
v_gene: TRBV28

CDR3aa: CASSSPDLYGYTF
CDR3nt: TGCGCCAGCAGCTCCCCAGATCTCTATGGCTACACCTTC
j_gene: TRBJ1-2
abundance: -
d_gene: -
v_gene: TRBV5-1

CDR3aa: CASSIASQGAWEQYF
CDR3nt: TGTGCCAGTAGTATAGCTTCGCAGGGGGCGTGGGAGCAGTACTTC
j_gene: TRBJ2-7
abundance: few
d_gene: TRBD1
v_gene: TRBV19

CDR3aa: CASSFDSSYNEQFF
CDR3nt: TGTGCCAGCAGCTTTGACAGCTCCTACAATGAGCAGTTCTTC
j_gene: TRBJ2-1
abundance: -
d_gene: -
v_gene: TRBV7-2

CDR3aa: CSVEEGAEGYTF
CDR3nt: TGCAGCGTTGAAGAGGGGGCTGAGGGCTACACCTTC
j_gene: TRBJ1-2
abundance: -
d_gene: -
v_gene: TRBV29-1

CDR3aa: CASSLELANSPLHF
CDR3nt: TGCGCCAGCAGCTTGGAGCTAGCTAATTCACCCCTCCACTTT
j_gene: TRBJ1-6
abundance: few
d_gene: -
v_gene: TRBV5-1

CDR3aa: CASSLSGTDTQYF
CDR3nt: TGTGCCAGTAGCCTAAGCGGCACAGATACGCAGTATTTT
j_gene: TRBJ2-3
abundance: -
d_gene: -
v_gene: TRBV19

CDR3aa: CASRHDHSGNYEQYF
CDR3nt: TGTGCCAGCAGGCACGACCATTCGGGGAACTACGAGCAGTACTTC
j_gene: TRBJ2-7
abundance: -
d_gene: -
v_gene: TRBV6-5

CDR3aa: CASRGQGRLAFF
CDR3nt: TGTGCCAGCAGGGGACAGGGGCGACTAGCTTTCTTT
j_gene: TRBJ1-1
abundance: -
d_gene: TRBD1
v_gene: TRBV28

CDR3aa: CASVTPFGERLANTDTQYF
CDR3nt: TGTGCCAGCGTCACCCCATTCGGGGAAAGACTAGCGAACACAGATACGCAGTATTTT
j_gene: TRBJ2-3
abundance: -
d_gene: TRBD2
v_gene: TRBV28

CDR3aa: CASRGGTLNTEAFF
CDR3nt: TGTGCCAGCAGGGGAGGGACACTGAACACTGAAGCTTTCTTT
j_gene: TRBJ1-1
abundance: few
d_gene: -
v_gene: TRBV6-5

CDR3aa: CASSLDSAGGRTEAFF
CDR3nt: TGTGCCAGCAGCTTAGATTCCGCAGGGGGAAGGACTGAAGCTTTCTTT
j_gene: TRBJ1-1
abundance: -
d_gene: TRBD1
v_gene: TRBV11-2

CDR3aa: CASSTRTLSSGNTIYF
CDR3nt: TGTGCCAGTAGTACCCGGACACTGAGCTCTGGAAACACCATATATTTT
j_gene: TRBJ1-3
abundance: once
d_gene: -
v_gene: TRBV19

CDR3aa: CASSSLGGVGELFF
CDR3nt: TGTGCCAGCAGTTCCCTTGGGGGGGTCGGGGAGCTGTTTTTT
j_gene: TRBJ2-2
abundance: -
d_gene: TRBD2
v_gene: TRBV2

CDR3aa: CASKPLEARDLIEQYF
CDR3nt: TGTGCCAGCAAGCCCCTGGAGGCTCGGGATCTTATCGAGCAGTACTTC
j_gene: TRBJ2-7
abundance: -
d_gene: -
v_gene: TRBV28

CDR3aa: CASSLGTGGGYGYTF
CDR3nt: TGTGCCAGCAGTTTGGGGACAGGGGGCGGCTATGGCTACACCTTC
j_gene: TRBJ1-2
abundance: -
d_gene: TRBD1
v_gene: TRBV28

CDR3aa: CASSVGAVSQSYNEQFF
CDR3nt: TGTGCCAGCAGCGTAGGGGCAGTATCCCAATCCTACAATGAGCAGTTCTTC
j_gene: TRBJ2-1
abundance: -
d_gene: -
v_gene: TRBV9

CDR3aa: CSASWNLQGYNEQFF
CDR3nt: TGCAGTGCTAGTTGGAACCTCCAGGGGTACAATGAGCAGTTCTTC
j_gene: TRBJ2-1
abundance: once
d_gene: -
v_gene: TRBV20-1

CDR3aa: CATTWSRASSGANVLTF
CDR3nt: TGTGCCACCACCTGGAGCAGGGCAAGCTCTGGGGCCAACGTCCTGACTTTC
j_gene: TRBJ2-6
abundance: -
d_gene: -
v_gene: TRBV19

CDR3aa: CASSLGAAAYEQYF
CDR3nt: TGTGCCAGCAGCTTAGGGGCTGCTGCCTACGAGCAGTACTTC
j_gene: TRBJ2-7
abundance: -
d_gene: -
v_gene: TRBV9

CDR3aa: CASRLAGTYNEQFF
CDR3nt: TGCGCCAGCAGACTAGCGGGGACATACAATGAGCAGTTCTTC
j_gene: TRBJ2-1
abundance: -
d_gene: TRBD2
v_gene: TRBV10-2

CDR3aa: CASSTSGVPYNEQFF
CDR3nt: TGTGCCAGTAGTACTAGCGGGGTTCCCTACAATGAGCAGTTCTTC
j_gene: TRBJ2-1
abundance: -
d_gene: TRBD2
v_gene: TRBV19

CDR3aa: CAWSPQAYEQYF
CDR3nt: TGTGCCTGGAGTCCTCAGGCTTACGAGCAGTACTTC
j_gene: TRBJ2-7
abundance: -
d_gene: -
v_gene: TRBV30

CDR3aa: CASSLVSSGANVLTF
CDR3nt: TGTGCCAGCAGTCTGGTTAGCTCTGGGGCCAACGTCCTGACTTTC
j_gene: TRBJ2-6
abundance: -
d_gene: -
v_gene: TRBV28

CDR3aa: CSASLVSGNTIYF
CDR3nt: TGCAGTGCTAGTCTTGTCTCCGGAAACACCATATATTTT
j_gene: TRBJ1-3
abundance: -
d_gene: -
v_gene: TRBV20-1

CDR3aa: CAISVTASGETYEQYF
CDR3nt: TGTGCCATCAGTGTTACAGCTAGCGGGGAAACCTACGAGCAGTACTTC
j_gene: TRBJ2-7
abundance: -
d_gene: TRBD2
v_gene: TRBV10-3

CDR3aa: CASSIRSGVELPTQYF
CDR3nt: TGTGCCAGTAGTATCAGATCAGGGGTCGAGTTGCCAACCCAGTACTTC
j_gene: TRBJ2-7
abundance: -
d_gene: -
v_gene: TRBV19

CDR3aa: CASSVQGMNTEAFF
CDR3nt: TGTGCCAGCAGTGTCCAGGGCATGAACACTGAAGCTTTCTTT
j_gene: TRBJ1-1
abundance: -
d_gene: -
v_gene: TRBV2

CDR3aa: CASSPQGQGRQETQYF
CDR3nt: TGCGCCAGCAGCCCCCAGGGACAGGGTAGACAAGAGACCCAGTACTTC
j_gene: TRBJ2-5
abundance: -
d_gene: TRBD1
v_gene: TRBV4-1

CDR3aa: CARSHQTSGSFYNEQFF
CDR3nt: TGTGCCAGAAGCCATCAAACTAGCGGGAGCTTCTACAATGAGCAGTTCTTC
j_gene: TRBJ2-1
abundance: -
d_gene: TRBD2
v_gene: TRBV5-3

CDR3aa: CASSQRTGVIYGYTF
CDR3nt: TGCGCCAGCAGCCAGAGGACAGGGGTAATCTATGGCTACACCTTC
j_gene: TRBJ1-2
abundance: -
d_gene: TRBD1
v_gene: TRBV4-1

CDR3aa: CASSSQAAPDTEAFF
CDR3nt: TGTGCCAGCAGTTCACAGGCCGCGCCGGACACTGAAGCTTTCTTT
j_gene: TRBJ1-1
abundance: -
d_gene: -
v_gene: TRBV28

CDR3aa: CASSPSGVFGGLTQYF
CDR3nt: TGTGCCAGCAGCCCCTCCGGGGTTTTCGGGGGGTTGACGCAGTATTTT
j_gene: TRBJ2-3
abundance: -
d_gene: TRBD2
v_gene: TRBV9

CDR3aa: CASSIELYGYTF
CDR3nt: TGTGCCAGCAGTATAGAACTCTATGGCTACACCTTC
j_gene: TRBJ1-2
abundance: once
d_gene: -
v_gene: TRBV28

CDR3aa: CASSETGNYGYTF
CDR3nt: TGCGCCAGCAGTGAGACAGGGAACTATGGCTACACCTTC
j_gene: TRBJ1-2
abundance: once
d_gene: -
v_gene: TRBV10-1

CDR3aa: CASSQDFGTGDRGYTF
CDR3nt: TGTGCCAGCAGCCAAGATTTTGGGACAGGTGATCGAGGCTACACCTTC
j_gene: TRBJ1-2
abundance: once
d_gene: TRBD1
v_gene: TRBV4-2

CDR3aa: CASSLRTGAYEQYF
CDR3nt: TGCGCCAGCAGCCTCCGGACAGGAGCCTACGAGCAGTACTTC
j_gene: TRBJ2-7
abundance: once
d_gene: TRBD1
v_gene: TRBV5-1

CDR3aa: CASSLNQPTSGGAHEQFF
CDR3nt: TGTGCCAGCAGCTTAAATCAACCTACTAGCGGGGGGGCCCATGAGCAGTTCTTC
j_gene: TRBJ2-1
abundance: -
d_gene: TRBD2
v_gene: TRBV7-3

CDR3aa: CASSAGAGDGYTF
CDR3nt: TGTGCCAGCTCGGCGGGTGCGGGGGATGGCTACACCTTC
j_gene: TRBJ1-2
abundance: -
d_gene: -
v_gene: TRBV18

CDR3aa: CASSVAFPGELFF
CDR3nt: TGTGCCAGCAGCGTAGCGTTTCCCGGGGAGCTGTTTTTT
j_gene: TRBJ2-2
abundance: few
d_gene: -
v_gene: TRBV9

CDR3aa: CASSQDWGAGSGHEQYF
CDR3nt: TGTGCCAGCAGCCAAGATTGGGGAGCCGGGAGTGGGCACGAGCAGTACTTC
j_gene: TRBJ2-7
abundance: -
d_gene: -
v_gene: TRBV3-1/TRBV3-2

CDR3aa: CAGGDSSNQPQHF
CDR3nt: TGTGCCGGGGGGGACAGTAGCAATCAGCCCCAGCATTTT
j_gene: TRBJ1-5
abundance: -
d_gene: TRBD1
v_gene: TRBV30

CDR3aa: CASSSVLAGAGTDTQYF
CDR3nt: TGCGCCAGCAGCTCGGTCTTGGCGGGGGCGGGCACAGATACGCAGTATTTT
j_gene: TRBJ2-3
abundance: -
d_gene: -
v_gene: TRBV5-1

CDR3aa: CASSQMRQGREQFF
CDR3nt: TGTGCCAGCAGCCAAATGAGACAGGGCCGAGAGCAGTTCTTC
j_gene: TRBJ2-1
abundance: -
d_gene: TRBD1
v_gene: TRBV3-1/TRBV3-2